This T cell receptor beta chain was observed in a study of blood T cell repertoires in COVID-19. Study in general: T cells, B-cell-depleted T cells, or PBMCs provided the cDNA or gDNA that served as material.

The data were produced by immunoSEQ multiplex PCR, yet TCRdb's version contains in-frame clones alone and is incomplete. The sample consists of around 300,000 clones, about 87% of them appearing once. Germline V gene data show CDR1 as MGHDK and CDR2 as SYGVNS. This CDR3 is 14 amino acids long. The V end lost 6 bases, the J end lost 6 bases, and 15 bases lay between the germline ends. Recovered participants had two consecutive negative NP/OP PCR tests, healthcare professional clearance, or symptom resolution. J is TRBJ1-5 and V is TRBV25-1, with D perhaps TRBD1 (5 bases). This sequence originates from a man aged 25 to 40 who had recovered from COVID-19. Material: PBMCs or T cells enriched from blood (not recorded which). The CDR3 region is CASSGAGGSQPQHF. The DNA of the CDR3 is TGTGCCAGCAGCGGGGCGGGGGGGTCTCAGCCCCAGCATTTT.